This T cell receptor beta chain was observed in a study of cytomegalovirus exposure and HLA in healthy donors. The study ran its PCR with 60 Vbeta and 13 Jbeta primers. This table comes from immunoSEQ multiplex PCR, and its TCRdb copy is limited to in-frame clones, with some not included. The sample records over 40,000 clones, approximately 57% being singletons. This clone appeared a few times. Its specificity is not known. Study-wide points: About 87% or about 30% of the time was how often most TCR beta V segments were productive, according to an earlier analysis.

Trimming removed 7 bases at V and 4 bases at J, with 7 bases between. Germline CDR1 is LNHDA and CDR2 is SQIVND (reference sequence). The CDR3 has 11 residues. The chain is built from TRBV19 and TRBJ1-1; D unclear. Sequencing used PBMCs. The receptor was isolated from a man between 60 and 75 years old in good health and CMV-seropositive. CDR3: CASNGRTEAFF. Written as DNA, the CDR3 is TGTGCCAGTAATGGCCGCACTGAAGCTTTCTTT.